The 8 T cell receptor beta chains given below trace back to one sample, sequenced in a study of cytotoxic CD8 clonotypes in ibrutinib-treated CLL. Libraries were prepared by immunoSEQ multiplex PCR; TCRdb keeps only in-frame clonotypes and omits some of them. Among about 200,000 clones, 60% to 80% were seen once, and the ten largest hold about 10%. The starting material was PBMCs, obtained after 12 months of ibrutinib treatment. The receptors come from a human donor with chronic lymphocytic leukemia.

V gene TRBV4-2 combines with J gene TRBJ2-5; 8 nucleotides align to TRBD2. The V segment lost 5 bases and the J segment 1 base; nucleotides outside the gene matches: 9. The CDR3 sequence is 16 residues long. Germline assignment: CDR1 LGHNA and CDR2 YNFKEQ. CDR3: CASSSRGRGAQETQYF. The CDR3 DNA reads TGTGCCAGCAGCTCGCGCGGGCGGGGGGCCCAAGAGACCCAGTACTTC.

The J gene is TRBJ1-2, the V gene TRBV9; possibly TRBD1 for D (5 bases). The CDR3 runs 12 residues. CDR1 SGDLS and CDR2 YYNGEE come from the germline V gene. V gave up 7 bases and J gave up 4 bases, with 11 bases separating them. The CDR3 DNA reads TGTGCCAGCTCCTCAGGGATCTATGGCTACACCTTC. Residues: CASSSGIYGYTF.

The J gene is TRBJ1-1, the V gene TRBV30, with a weak D call TRBD1 (6 bases). Germline V CDR1 and CDR2: GTSNPN, SVGIG (reference sequence). The CDR3 totals 13 residues. Deletions cut 0 bases from V and 3 bases from J, with 8 bases between. This CDR3 reads CAWSVQGYTEAFF. CDR3 in DNA: TGTGCCTGGAGTGTACAGGGATACACTGAAGCTTTCTTT.

The chain carries TRBV11-2 and TRBJ2-7; 7 bases line up with TRBD2. The CDR3 runs to 17 residues. Germline V lookup: CDR1 SGHAT, CDR2 FQNNGV. V gave up 1 base and J gave up 0 bases; unmatched junction bases: 9. The CDR3 loop is CASSLVPSGGSSYEQYF. CDR3 bases: TGTGCCAGCAGCTTAGTCCCTAGCGGAGGGAGCTCCTACGAGCAGTACTTC.

The chain carries TRBV6-5 and TRBJ2-7; possibly TRBD1 for D (5 bases). The germline CDR1 and CDR2 sequences are MNHEY and SVGAGI. V was trimmed by 6 bases and J by 3 bases, leaving 12 bases between them. This CDR3 has 13 amino acids. CDR3 sequence reads: CASSGHGVYEQYF. CDR3 DNA: TGTGCCAGCAGCGGACATGGCGTCTACGAGCAGTACTTC.

This sequence joins TRBV27 and TRBJ2-3; D might be TRBD1 or TRBD2, each matching 5 bases. Trimming left V 5 bases short and J 4 bases short, with 16 bases between. In germline, CDR1 is MNHEY, CDR2 SMNVEV (reference sequence). The CDR3 length is 15 residues. The CDR3 loop reads CASSIGTGWADTQYF. CDR3 DNA: TGTGCCAGCAGTATAGGGACGGGATGGGCAGATACGCAGTATTTT.

The J gene is TRBJ1-2, the V gene TRBV6-6; the match to TRBD1 covers 9 bases. Germline loops: CDR1 MNHNY, CDR2 SVGAGI (reference sequence). The length of the CDR3 is 13 residues. The trim removed 6 bases at V and 7 bases at J, leaving 6 bases unmatched. The CDR3 is CASRTGGYGGYTF. The CDR3 region has the DNA TGTGCCAGCAGGACAGGGGGTTACGGTGGCTACACCTTC.

The CDR3 sequence: CASSLDELLANQPQHF. DNA of the CDR3: TGTGCCAGCAGCTTAGACGAGCTTTTAGCAAATCAGCCCCAGCATTTT. The chain recombines TRBV7-8 with TRBJ1-5; D not certain. This CDR3 has 16 amino acids. Trimming stripped 1 base from V and 4 bases from J, with 14 bases between. Germline V gene lookup returns CDR1 SGHVS and CDR2 FQNEAQ. Filled out from reference TRBV7-8 and TRBJ1-5, the complete variable domain reads GAGVSQSPRYKVAKRGQDVALRCDPISGHVSLFWYQQALGQGPEFLTYFQNEAQLDKSGLPSDRFFAERPEGSVSTLKIQRTQQEDSAVYLCASSLDELLANQPQHFGDGTRLSIL.